The 22 T cell receptor beta chains presented below share a single source sample, sequenced in a study of T-cell memory formation after mild COVID-19. MiXCR was run by TCRdb on the 5' RACE reads, yielding one entry per CDR3 protein. The sample gives 170,000 or so distinct CDR3 sequences, 20% to 25% of which show up once; roughly 23% is in the top ten. Specimen: PBMCs or a T cell subset sorted from them (not recorded which). The receptor set was obtained from an adult woman who had mild COVID-19 (a few samples of this study predate the infection). Cell type and time point are not known.

This sequence joins TRBV4-3 and TRBJ2-2; D is unresolved. V was shortened by 4 bases and J by 3 bases, with 12 bases between the two germline ends. Germline V gene sequence: CDR1 LGHNA, CDR2 YSLEER. The CDR3 is 15 amino acids. CDR3 sequence reads: CASSLGFSHTGELFF. DNA of the CDR3: TGCGCCAGCAGCCTCGGATTTTCCCACACCGGGGAGCTGTTTTTT.

The rearrangement uses TRBV20-1 and TRBJ2-7, with D possibly matching TRBD2 (6 bases). CDR1 is DFQATT, CDR2 SNEGSKA, per germline (reference sequence). The CDR3 is 13 amino acids. The V gene lost 3 bases and the J gene lost 1 base, with 10 bases spanning the gap. The CDR3 nucleotides are TGCAGTGCTAGGACGGGAGAGTCCTACGAGCAGTACTTC. Protein sequence: CSARTGESYEQYF.

The chain recombines TRBV2 with TRBJ2-7, with 9 positions matching TRBD2. The CDR3 consists of 14 residues. The ends lost 7 bases at V and 0 bases at J; junction bases unmatched: 4. Germline CDR1 and CDR2: SNHLY and FYNNEI. Written as DNA, the CDR3 is TGTGCCAGCAAGGAGACTAGCGGCTCCTACGAGCAGTACTTC. It yields the protein CASKETSGSYEQYF.

The chain combines TRBV7-2 with TRBJ1-2; tentatively, D is TRBD1 (5 bases). The CDR3 length is 15 residues. Germline V CDR1 and CDR2: SGHTA, FQGNSA. Trimming removed 6 bases at V and 1 base at J, with 15 bases between. The CDR3 spells CASSPDRGNNYGYTF. The CDR3 coding sequence is TGTGCCAGCAGTCCCGACAGAGGGAATAACTATGGCTACACCTTC.

The chain links TRBV2 to TRBJ1-2, with a possible D match to TRBD1 (5 bases). This CDR3 has 12 amino acids. Trimming left V 2 bases short and J 12 bases short, with 13 bases between. Germline-derived CDR1 and CDR2 are SNHLY and FYNNEI. The CDR3 nucleotides are TGTGCCAGCAGTGAATTGGGCAGGGAGAACACCTTC. Its translation: CASSELGRENTF. Together with reference TRBV2 and TRBJ1-2, the CDR3 gives the full variable domain: EPEVTQTPSHQVTQMGQEVILRCVPISNHLYFYWYRQILGQKVEFLVSFYNNEISEKSEIFDDQFSVERPDGSNFTLKIRSTKLEDSAMYFCASSELGRENTFGSGTRLTVV.

The chain joins TRBV5-6 to TRBJ1-6; a weak D match, TRBD1 (5 bases). Trimming pared 4 bases from V and 6 bases from J, leaving 14 bases between. CDR3 length: 15 residues. Germline V gene data show CDR1 as SGHDT and CDR2 as YYEEEE. CDR3 residues: CASSPPYQGNSPLHF. The CDR3 DNA sequence: TGTGCCAGCAGCCCACCCTATCAGGGTAATTCACCCCTCCACTTT.

The chain joins TRBV20-1 to TRBJ2-7; D may correspond to TRBD1 or TRBD2 (6 bases each). V dropped 4 bases and J dropped 3 bases, with 16 bases sitting between them. This CDR3 region has 14 residues. The germline gives CDR1 DFQATT, CDR2 SNEGSKA (reference sequence). The CDR3 sequence: CSAKRGEESYEQYF. Written as DNA, the CDR3 is TGCAGTGCTAAGAGGGGGGAGGAGAGCTACGAGCAGTACTTC.

V and J are TRBV15 and TRBJ2-6; D is unclear. The CDR3 has 17 amino acids. Per the germline V gene, CDR1 is LNHNV and CDR2 is YYDKDF (reference sequence). Trimming removed 0 bases from V and 1 base from J, with 10 bases in between. The CDR3 sequence: CATSRDLVDSGANVLTF. In DNA, the CDR3 is TGTGCCACCAGCAGAGATTTGGTGGATTCTGGGGCCAACGTCCTGACTTTC.

This clonotype appeared a few times. The J gene is TRBJ2-7, the V gene TRBV6-5, with 9 bases aligning to TRBD2. The junction had 6 bases not matched to a gene; V was cut back by 5 bases and J by 4 bases. Germline lookup yields CDR1 MNHEY and CDR2 SVGAGI. The CDR3 is 14 residues long. The CDR3 coding sequence is TGTGCCAGCAGTCCAAACCTAGCGGGATACGAGCAGTACTTC. Amino acids: CASSPNLAGYEQYF.

The chain links TRBV24-1 to TRBJ2-7, with D perhaps TRBD2 (6 bases). CDR3 size: 12 residues. V was trimmed by 6 bases and J by 3 bases, leaving 8 bases between them. CDR1 is KGHDR, CDR2 SFDVKD, per germline. The CDR3 sequence: CATSLRGYEQYF. In DNA form, the CDR3 reads TGTGCCACCAGTCTGCGGGGCTACGAGCAGTACTTC.

J is TRBJ2-7 and V is TRBV4-1; TRBD1 might be the D (5 bases). This CDR3 is 14 amino acids long. The germline V gene encodes CDR1 MGHRA and CDR2 YSYEKL. Between the trimmed V and J ends, which lost 6 bases and 2 bases, there was a span of 14 bases. The CDR3 reads CASSSVTGPYEQYF. Written as DNA, the CDR3 is TGCGCCAGCAGTTCCGTTACAGGTCCCTACGAGCAGTACTTC.

The rearrangement uses TRBV20-1 and TRBJ2-7, with 7 bases lining up with TRBD1. V lost 0 bases and J lost 4; bases outside the gene matches: 9. CDR3 length equals 15 residues. Per the germline V gene, CDR1 is DFQATT and CDR2 is SNEGSKA (reference sequence). CDR3 sequence reads: CSARDSRGPTYEQYF. The CDR3 region has the DNA TGCAGTGCTAGAGATTCGAGGGGGCCAACGTACGAGCAGTACTTC.

The rearrangement uses TRBV7-8 and TRBJ1-3; the D is unclear. Trimming pared 6 bases from V and 1 base from J, leaving 13 bases between. CDR1 and CDR2 (germline): SGHVS, FQNEAQ. The CDR3 length is 15 residues. This chain's CDR3 is CASSGAGKSGNTIYF. The CDR3 DNA reads TGTGCCAGCAGTGGTGCCGGGAAATCTGGAAACACCATATATTTT.

The rearrangement uses TRBV20-1 and TRBJ2-3, with D perhaps TRBD2 (5 bases). This CDR3 contains 17 residues. Germline loops: CDR1 DFQATT, CDR2 SNEGSKA (reference sequence). With 8 bases removed from V and 0 bases from J, the gap between germline ends came to 24 bases. The CDR3: CSIRMDGVLISTDTQYF. CDR3 sequence (DNA): TGCAGTATCCGAATGGACGGGGTCCTGATTAGCACAGATACGCAGTATTTT.

The V call is TRBV27, the J call TRBJ2-7, with unresolved D. The germline gives CDR1 MNHEY, CDR2 SMNVEV (reference sequence). V was trimmed by 3 bases and J by 4 bases, leaving 10 bases between them. The CDR3 is 13 residues long. This CDR3 is CASSFGSGYEQYF. The CDR3 DNA reads TGTGCCAGCAGTTTTGGCTCAGGTTACGAGCAGTACTTC.

The chain combines TRBV9 with TRBJ2-5; TRBD1 or TRBD2 may be the D gene (5 bases each). From germline, CDR1 is SGDLS and CDR2 YYNGEE. The CDR3 covers 15 residues. V lost 0 bases to trimming and J lost 4 bases, with 13 bases between them. The CDR3 nucleotides are TGTGCCAGCAGCGTAGGGGGGACCCTAAGAGAGACCCAGTACTTC. This gives the protein CASSVGGTLRETQYF.

This clonotype came up a few times. The chain joins TRBV4-1 to TRBJ2-3, with D hard to call. The germline CDR1 and CDR2 sequences are MGHRA and YSYEKL. V dropped 0 bases and J dropped 0 bases, with 13 bases sitting between them. The CDR3 covers 17 residues. Written as DNA, the CDR3 is TGCGCCAGCAGCCAAGATTTTTTGGGAACTAGCACAGATACGCAGTATTTT. The encoded protein is CASSQDFLGTSTDTQYF.

Only a few counts were recorded for this clonotype. The chain uses TRBV30 and TRBJ2-3; tentative D call: TRBD2 (6 bases). The CDR3 extends over 12 amino acids. Trimming stripped 1 base from V and 11 bases from J, with 13 bases between. The germline gives CDR1 GTSNPN, CDR2 SVGIG (reference sequence). The CDR3 here is CAWSGGEEGQYF. CDR3 nucleotide sequence: TGTGCCTGGAGTGGTGGGGAGGAAGGGCAGTATTTT.

The chain employs TRBV3-1 and TRBJ2-7, with no clear D. CDR1 LGHDT and CDR2 YNNKEL come from the germline V gene (reference sequence). Trimming took 3 bases from V and 0 from J, leaving 15 bases between them. The CDR3 has 16 amino acids. CDR3 sequence: CASSQGLPRNSYEQYF. The DNA of the CDR3 is TGTGCCAGCAGCCAGGGCCTGCCAAGGAACTCCTACGAGCAGTACTTC.

The V and J genes are TRBV12-3 or TRBV12-4 and TRBJ1-3; no firm D call. The CDR3 length is 11 residues. The V gene lost 4 bases and the J gene lost 8 bases, with 6 bases spanning the gap. For the CDR3, the DNA is TGTGCCAGCAGTTCCGTGGACACCATATATTTT. Translation gives CASSSVDTIYF.

This clonotype occurred a few times. The rearrangement joins TRBV19 to TRBJ2-2; tentative D call: TRBD1 (6 bases). Deletions cut 6 bases from V and 1 base from J, with 6 bases between. The CDR3 is 13 amino acids. CDR1 and CDR2 (germline): LNHDA, SQIVND (reference sequence). The CDR3 sequence: CASRDRNTGELFF. The CDR3 nucleotides are TGTGCCAGTAGGGACAGGAACACCGGGGAGCTGTTTTTT. Drawing the rest from reference TRBV19 and TRBJ2-2, the complete variable domain is DGGITQSPKYLFRKEGQNVTLSCEQNLNHDAMYWYRQDPGQGLRLIYYSQIVNDFQKGDIAEGYSVSREKKESFPLTVTSAQKNPTAFYLCASRDRNTGELFFGEGSRLTVL.

The V gene is TRBV5-1, the J gene TRBJ2-7; tentative D call: TRBD1 (6 bases). From germline, CDR1 is SGHRS and CDR2 YFSETQ. V shed 3 bases and J shed 5 bases, with 15 bases lying between them. This CDR3 has 14 residues. The CDR3 region has the DNA TGCGCCAGCAGCTACGACACAGGGTCCGACGAGCAGTACTTC. Translating gives CASSYDTGSDEQYF.